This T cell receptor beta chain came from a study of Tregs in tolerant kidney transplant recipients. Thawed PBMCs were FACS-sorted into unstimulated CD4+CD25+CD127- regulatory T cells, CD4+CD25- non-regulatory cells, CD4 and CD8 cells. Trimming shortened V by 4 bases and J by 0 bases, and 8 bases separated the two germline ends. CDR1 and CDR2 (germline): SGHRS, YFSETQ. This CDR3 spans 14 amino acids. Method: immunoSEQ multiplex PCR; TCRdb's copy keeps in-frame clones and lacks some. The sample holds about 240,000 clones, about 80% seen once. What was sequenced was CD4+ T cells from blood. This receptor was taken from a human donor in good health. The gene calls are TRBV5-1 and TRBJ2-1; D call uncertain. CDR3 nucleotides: TGCGCCAGCAGCCCACTTAGCTCCTACAATGAGCAGTTCTTC. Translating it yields CASSPLSSYNEQFF.